The 15 T cell receptor beta chains presented below share a single source sample, sequenced in a study of radiotherapy plus CTLA-4 blockade in lung cancer. Clones were read by immunoSEQ multiplex PCR, and TCRdb kept only the in-frame ones, dropping some. This sample has 85,000 to 120,000 clones; about 83% occur once, and the top ten carry around 2%. Sequencing was performed on peripheral blood, taken from a patient treated with radiotherapy plus ipilimumab. Receptor source: a human donor with non-small cell lung cancer that progressed on radiotherapy plus ipilimumab. Some clones in this sample may be carry-over from other donors' samples.

This chain uses TRBV4-3 with TRBJ2-1; D gene uncertain. V was shortened by 0 bases and J by 10 bases, with 16 bases between the two germline ends. This CDR3 contains 15 residues. The V gene's germline CDR1 is LGHNA and CDR2 YSLEER. CDR3 amino acids: CASSQDIKALVEQFF. In DNA form, the CDR3 reads TGCGCCAGCAGCCAAGATATCAAGGCTCTGGTCGAGCAGTTCTTC.

The gene calls are TRBV6-5 and TRBJ1-2; maybe TRBD1 (6 bases). This CDR3 has 13 residues. The V gene lost 6 bases and the J gene lost 8 bases, with 16 bases spanning the gap. The V gene's germline CDR1 is MNHEY and CDR2 SVGAGI. CDR3 nucleotides: TGTGCCAGCAGCTCCGGGGGGGCTCGGGGCTACACCTTC. Amino acids: CASSSGGARGYTF.

The genes are TRBV13 and TRBJ2-7, with 10 bases fitting TRBD1. CDR3 length: 15 amino acids. Germline assignment: CDR1 PRHDT and CDR2 FYEKMQ (reference sequence). After removal of 3 bases from V and 1 base from J, the junction contained 3 bases not matched to a gene. Here the CDR3 DNA reads TGTGCCAGCAGCTTCCGGACAGGGGGGTCCTACGAGCAGTACTTC. Residues: CASSFRTGGSYEQYF.

The chain uses TRBV4-2 and TRBJ2-1; TRBD2 aligns across 9 bases. The CDR3 loop spans 17 amino acids. The J segment lost 6 bases and the V segment lost 3 bases, leaving 12 bases of the junction unmatched. Germline loops: CDR1 LGHNA, CDR2 YNFKEQ. Here the CDR3 DNA reads TGTGCCAGCAGCCAGGGGGGAGTGGTAGCGGGGGTCAATGAGCAGTTCTTC. It is translated as CASSQGGVVAGVNEQFF.

The DNA for the CDR3 is TGCAGCGTGGATAGACAGGGAGGCTACACCTTC. Translating gives CSVDRQGGYTF. The chain is built from TRBV29-1 and TRBJ1-2, with 7 positions matching TRBD1. V shed 6 bases and J 8 bases; nucleotides not matched to a gene: 6. CDR1 and CDR2 (germline): SQVTM, ANQGSEA. The CDR3 sequence is 11 residues long.

This clone was seen only once. The chain recombines TRBV7-3 with TRBJ2-2; no firm D call. From germline, CDR1 is SGHTA and CDR2 FQGTGA. The V end lost 2 bases, the J end lost 6 bases, and 10 bases lay between the germline ends. The CDR3 has 14 amino acids. CDR3 protein: CASSLYGDSGELFF. The CDR3 coding sequence is TGTGCCAGCAGCTTATATGGGGATTCCGGGGAGCTGTTTTTT.

The chain joins TRBV7-9 to TRBJ1-1; D is ambiguous. V was trimmed by 0 bases and J by 11 bases, leaving 10 bases between them. Germline V gene sequence: CDR1 SEHNR, CDR2 FQNEAQ (reference sequence). The CDR3 contains 12 residues. In DNA form, the CDR3 reads TGTGCCAGCAGCTTAGCGGGCAGGACGGCTTTCTTT. Its translation is CASSLAGRTAFF.

This sequence joins TRBV18 and TRBJ1-4; no reliable D call. The CDR3 spans 17 residues. Germline V gene lookup returns CDR1 KGHSH and CDR2 LQKENI. V was pared by 5 bases and J by 4 bases, with 20 bases between. The CDR3 here is CASSYNTPGTFNEKLFF. The DNA for the CDR3 is TGTGCCAGCTCATACAACACTCCCGGAACTTTTAATGAAAAACTGTTTTTT. Filled out from reference TRBV18 and TRBJ1-4, the complete variable domain reads NAGVMQNPRHLVRRRGQEARLRCSPMKGHSHVYWYRQLPEEGLKFMVYLQKENIIDESGMPKERFSAEFPKEGPSILRIQQVVRGDSAAYFCASSYNTPGTFNEKLFFGSGTQLSVL.

The chain recombines TRBV19 with TRBJ2-5; 8 nucleotides match TRBD1. Germline CDR1 reads LNHDA; CDR2 reads SQIVND (reference sequence). The CDR3 length is 14 residues. Unmatched junction bases numbered 1, after V lost 1 base and J lost 3 bases. CDR3 protein: CASSIATGEETQYF. The CDR3 nucleotides are TGTGCCAGTAGTATAGCGACAGGGGAAGAGACCCAGTACTTC.

This clone was seen a few times. The V and J genes are TRBV5-1 and TRBJ1-6; 10 nucleotides line up with TRBD1. CDR3 length: 15 amino acids. The J segment lost 8 bases and the V segment lost 1 base, leaving 3 bases of the junction unmatched. CDR1 is SGHRS and CDR2 is YFSETQ in the germline V gene. CDR3 in DNA: TGCGCCAGCAGCTTGACCGGGACAGGGGATTCACCCCTCCACTTT. Its translation: CASSLTGTGDSPLHF.

The rearrangement joins TRBV5-1 to TRBJ2-2, with a possible D match to TRBD1 (6 bases). The CDR3 runs 15 residues. Germline V CDR1 and CDR2: SGHRS, YFSETQ. Trimming took 4 bases from V and 6 from J, leaving 16 bases between them. CDR3 sequence (DNA): TGCGCCAGCAGCCTATATGGGACAAACGCCGGGGAGCTGTTTTTT. Residues: CASSLYGTNAGELFF.

The genes are TRBV19 and TRBJ2-1, with D possibly being TRBD1 or TRBD2 (5 bases each). Trimming shortened V by 5 bases and J by 8 bases, and 10 bases separated the two germline ends. Germline CDR1 is LNHDA and CDR2 is SQIVND (reference sequence). CDR3 length: 12 amino acids. The CDR3 DNA reads as TGTGCCAGTAGTGGTCGGGGCGATGAGCAGTTCTTC. Translated, it gives CASSGRGDEQFF.

The chain has TRBV7-9 and TRBJ1-5, with 8 bases identical to TRBD1. J gave up 9 bases and V 5 bases, and 9 bases lay outside the gene matches. The V gene's germline CDR1 is SEHNR and CDR2 FQNEAQ (reference sequence). This CDR3 has 14 amino acids. CDR3 protein: CASSPWTGQGPQHF. The CDR3, as DNA: TGTGCCAGCAGCCCCTGGACAGGGCAGGGGCCCCAGCATTTT.

J is TRBJ2-3 and V is TRBV18; 10 positions agree with TRBD1. This CDR3 is built from 16 residues. Germline lookup yields CDR1 KGHSH and CDR2 LQKENI. J gave up 4 bases and V 6 bases, and 10 bases lay outside the gene matches. CDR3 sequence reads: CASSSTGGSRADTQYF. DNA of the CDR3: TGTGCCAGCTCCTCGACAGGGGGCTCTAGGGCAGATACGCAGTATTTT.

This clone was seen only once. The chain joins TRBV13 to TRBJ2-7; the D gene could be TRBD1 or TRBD2 (5 bases each). The CDR3 loop spans 13 amino acids. V was pared by 5 bases and J by 4 bases, with 12 bases between. From germline, CDR1 is PRHDT and CDR2 FYEKMQ (reference sequence). The CDR3 nucleotides read TGTGCCAGCAGCGGCTGGGACGGGTACGAGCAGTACTTC. It translates to CASSGWDGYEQYF.